The 22 T cell receptor beta chains listed next were all sequenced from one sample in a study of blood T cell repertoires in COVID-19. TCRdb keeps only in-frame clones here, not all; method: immunoSEQ multiplex PCR. The table has approximately 110,000 clones, 70% to 90% seen once. Sequencing input: peripheral blood. The receptors derive from a man between 40 and 49 years old with acute or convalescent COVID-19.

The chain links TRBV5-5 to TRBJ1-4, with D possibly matching TRBD1 (6 bases). V shed 2 bases and J shed 6 bases, with 11 bases lying between them. The germline V gene has CDR1 SGHKS and CDR2 YYEKEE (reference sequence). The CDR3 consists of 14 residues. The CDR3 DNA is TGTGCCAGCAGCTTAGTCGCAGGGGATGAAAAACTGTTTTTT. It codes for CASSLVAGDEKLFF. Drawing the rest from reference TRBV5-5 and TRBJ1-4, the complete variable domain is DAGVTQSPTHLIKTRGQQVTLRCSPISGHKSVSWYQQVLGQGPQFIFQYYEKEERGRGNFPDRFSARQFPNYSSELNVNALLLGDSALYLCASSLVAGDEKLFFGSGTQLSVL.

The J gene is TRBJ2-1, the V gene TRBV3-1 (or the pseudogene TRBV3-2); TRBD2 matches at 11 bases. The CDR3 consists of 16 residues. Trimming took 4 bases from V and 3 from J; bases not matched to a gene: 5. Germline values: CDR1 LGHDT, CDR2 YNNKEL (reference sequence). CDR3 protein: CASSPASGGYYNEQFF. CDR3 sequence (DNA): TGTGCCAGCAGCCCTGCTAGCGGGGGGTACTACAATGAGCAGTTCTTC.

This clone occurred once. The J gene is TRBJ1-4, the V gene TRBV2; D might be TRBD1 (5 bases). In germline, CDR1 is SNHLY, CDR2 FYNNEI. The ends were cut back, 4 bases at V and 0 bases at J, with 9 bases in the middle. CDR3 length: 15 amino acids. The DNA for the CDR3 is TGTGCCAGCAGTGTTACAGGTGCAACTAATGAAAAACTGTTTTTT. Encoded protein: CASSVTGATNEKLFF.

V gene TRBV7-9 combines with J gene TRBJ2-3; D uncertain. V was cut by 5 bases and J by 0 bases, with 6 bases left in between. The CDR3 extends over 13 amino acids. Germline CDR1 and CDR2: SEHNR and FQNEAQ (reference sequence). The CDR3 spells CASSPQSTDTQYF. The CDR3 bases are TGTGCCAGCAGCCCGCAGAGCACAGATACGCAGTATTTT.

This clone appeared once. The gene calls are TRBV28 and TRBJ2-3; 8 bases align to TRBD1. The V gene's germline CDR1 is MDHEN and CDR2 SYDVKM. The CDR3 is 16 residues long. V gave up 5 bases and J gave up 0 bases; unmatched junction bases: 7. The DNA for the CDR3 is TGTGCCAGCAGTCCATGGACAGGGTCCAGCACAGATACGCAGTATTTT. Protein sequence: CASSPWTGSSTDTQYF.

The genes are TRBV7-7 and TRBJ2-2, with 7 positions matching TRBD1. This CDR3 has 13 amino acids. Per the germline V gene, CDR1 is SSHAT and CDR2 is FNYEAQ (reference sequence). The V gene end was trimmed by 5 bases and the J gene end by 6 bases; junction bases not matched to a gene: 3. The CDR3: CASSPQGAGELFF. CDR3 DNA: TGTGCCAGCAGCCCTCAGGGGGCCGGGGAGCTGTTTTTT.

This chain links TRBV7-2 with TRBJ2-7; 9 bases are a match to TRBD1. The CDR3 runs 13 residues. Germline lookup yields CDR1 SGHTA and CDR2 FQGNSA. Trimming removed 4 bases from V and 3 bases from J; junction bases left unmatched: 1. The CDR3: CASSSTGGYEQYF. The CDR3 bases are TGTGCCAGCAGCTCGACAGGGGGCTACGAGCAGTACTTC.

This chain links TRBV5-4 with TRBJ2-5; D not resolved. The CDR3 spans 13 residues. V was clipped by 5 bases and J by 4 bases, with 12 bases between them. Per germline, CDR1 SGHNT and CDR2 YYREEE (reference sequence). The CDR3 region is CASSRAVGETQYF. The CDR3, as DNA: TGTGCCAGCAGTCGAGCCGTCGGAGAGACCCAGTACTTC.

The rearrangement uses TRBV13 and TRBJ2-2; D is undetermined. V lost 7 bases to trimming and J lost 2 bases, with 8 bases between them. This CDR3 spans 13 amino acids. Germline V lookup: CDR1 PRHDT, CDR2 FYEKMQ (reference sequence). In DNA form, the CDR3 reads TGTGCCAGCAAACACAGCAACACCGGGGAGCTGTTTTTT. Translating gives CASKHSNTGELFF.

The J gene is TRBJ2-5, the V gene TRBV27; 8 bases map to TRBD2. Germline lookup yields CDR1 MNHEY and CDR2 SMNVEV (reference sequence). The CDR3 runs to 14 residues. The V gene end was trimmed by 5 bases and the J gene end by 5 bases; junction bases not matched to a gene: 7. The CDR3 here is CASSALGGEETQYF. The CDR3 nucleotides are TGTGCCAGCAGTGCGCTCGGGGGGGAGGAGACCCAGTACTTC.

The rearrangement joins TRBV24-1 to TRBJ2-1, with TRBD1 matching over 9 bases. J lost 6 bases, V lost 2 bases, and 13 bases had no gene match. The CDR3 spans 18 residues. CDR1 and CDR2 from the germline V gene are KGHDR and SFDVKD. Written as DNA, the CDR3 is TGTGCCACCAGTGATTGGGCCGGGACAGGGAGATCCCCCAATGAGCAGTTCTTC. This gives the protein CATSDWAGTGRSPNEQFF.

This chain uses TRBV19 with TRBJ2-1; TRBD2 agrees at 8 bases. This CDR3 spans 14 amino acids. With 6 bases clipped from V and 4 bases from J, the junction kept 5 bases outside the gene matches. Germline-derived CDR1 and CDR2 are LNHDA and SQIVND (reference sequence). The CDR3 DNA sequence: TGTGCCAGTAGCGGACTAGCCGCATACAATGAGCAGTTCTTC. Translated, it gives CASSGLAAYNEQFF.

V is TRBV2 and J is TRBJ2-1; D might be TRBD2 (5 bases). CDR3 length equals 11 residues. Trimming pared 7 bases from V and 7 bases from J, leaving 8 bases between. Germline V gene sequence: CDR1 SNHLY, CDR2 FYNNEI. Written as DNA, the CDR3 is TGTGCCAGCAAACTAGAGAATGAGCAGTTCTTC. Protein: CASKLENEQFF.

This chain joins TRBV3-1 (or the pseudogene TRBV3-2) and TRBJ2-3; 8 bases are shared with TRBD2. Germline-derived CDR1 and CDR2 are LGHDT and YNNKEL (reference sequence). Unmatched junction bases numbered 8, after V lost 5 bases and J lost 1 base. CDR3 length equals 16 residues. The chain's CDR3 is CASSNFSGLGTDTQYF. DNA of the CDR3: TGTGCCAGCAGCAATTTCTCGGGACTAGGCACAGATACGCAGTATTTT.

In this sample, this clone turned up a few times. The chain uses TRBV5-5 and TRBJ2-7; no clear D gene. Germline V gene sequence: CDR1 SGHKS, CDR2 YYEKEE (reference sequence). Trimming stripped 3 bases from V and 5 bases from J, with 9 bases between. This CDR3 comprises 12 residues. CDR3 region: CASSSLLDEQYF. CDR3 in DNA: TGTGCCAGCAGCTCCCTGCTAGACGAGCAGTACTTC.

The rearrangement uses TRBV23-1 and TRBJ2-3, with D perhaps matching TRBD2 (7 bases). TRBV23-1 is identified as an open reading frame with a role that is uncertain. The length of the CDR3 is 20 residues. Deletions cut 0 bases from V and 0 bases from J, with 22 bases between. This chain's CDR3 is CASSQSLTGGSLTSTDTQYF. The CDR3 DNA sequence: TGCGCCAGCAGTCAATCCCTAACGGGGGGCTCCTTGACTAGCACAGATACGCAGTATTTT.

A word on this clone: A junction boundary mismatches the germline segment, possibly from a read error. The chain couples TRBV7-2 to TRBJ2-7; TRBD1 matches 7 bases. Germline V gives CDR1 SGHTA, CDR2 FQGNSA. This CDR3 comprises 15 residues. CDR3 region: CASRLGTARLDEQYF. The CDR3 DNA follows: TGTGCCAGCAGATTAGGGACAGCCCGGTTAGACGAGCAGTACTTC.

This chain uses TRBV10-3 with TRBJ2-1; D may be TRBD2 (8 bases). V lost 0 bases and J 3 bases, leaving 18 bases between the germline ends. The CDR3 loop spans 18 amino acids. CDR1 and CDR2 from the germline V gene are ENHRY and SYGVKD. CDR3 in DNA: TGTGCCATCAGTGAGTCGACAGGGCGGGGGGCCCACTACAATGAGCAGTTCTTC. Translated, it gives CAISESTGRGAHYNEQFF.

This rearrangement joins TRBV4-1 to TRBJ2-2; 8 bases are shared with TRBD1. With 4 bases clipped from V and 4 bases from J, the junction kept 5 bases outside the gene matches. Germline V gives CDR1 MGHRA, CDR2 YSYEKL. This CDR3 has 15 amino acids. This chain's CDR3 is CASSPGQGRTGELFF. The CDR3 DNA reads TGCGCCAGCAGCCCTGGACAGGGCCGCACCGGGGAGCTGTTTTTT.

The chain joins TRBV6-5 to TRBJ2-2; D is ambiguous. Trimming took off 2 bases at V and 0 bases at J, with 4 bases between the two ends. This CDR3 comprises 14 residues. Germline V gene sequence: CDR1 MNHEY, CDR2 SVGAGI. The CDR3 protein is CASSYAANTGELFF. CDR3 nucleotides: TGTGCCAGCAGTTACGCAGCGAACACCGGGGAGCTGTTTTTT.

CDR3 DNA: TGCGCCAGCAGCCTAACCGGGACAGGGCCAACCTACGAGCAGTACTTC. Protein: CASSLTGTGPTYEQYF. The V call is TRBV4-1, the J call TRBJ2-7, with TRBD1 matching over 9 bases. Germline CDR1 and CDR2: MGHRA and YSYEKL. V trimming: 4 bases; J trimming: 2 bases; junction bases outside the gene matches: 9. This CDR3 contains 16 residues.

The chain couples TRBV24-1 to TRBJ2-3; D is unresolved. Trimming left V 2 bases short and J 2 bases short, with 7 bases between. Germline CDR1 and CDR2: KGHDR and SFDVKD. This CDR3 is built from 14 residues. CDR3 in DNA: TGTGCCACCAGTGATTCCTTACTCACAGATACGCAGTATTTT. This translates into CATSDSLLTDTQYF.